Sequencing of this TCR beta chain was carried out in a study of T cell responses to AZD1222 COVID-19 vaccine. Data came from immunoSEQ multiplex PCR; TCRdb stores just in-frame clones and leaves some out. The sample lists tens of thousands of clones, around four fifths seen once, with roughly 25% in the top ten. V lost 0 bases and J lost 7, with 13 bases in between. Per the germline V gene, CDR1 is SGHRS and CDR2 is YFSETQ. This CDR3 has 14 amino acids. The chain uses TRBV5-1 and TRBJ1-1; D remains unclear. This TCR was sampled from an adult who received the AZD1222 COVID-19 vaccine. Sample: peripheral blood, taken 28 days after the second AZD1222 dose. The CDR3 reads CASSLVKTSLEAFF. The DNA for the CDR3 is TGCGCCAGCAGCTTGGTAAAGACTTCCCTTGAAGCTTTCTTT.